What follows describes a single T cell receptor (beta chain). Germline CDR1 SGHAT, CDR2 FQDESV (reference sequence). The CDR3 is 15 residues long. The V segment lost 1 base and the J segment 10 bases; nucleotides outside the gene matches: 9. Only in-frame clones appear in the TCRdb table, and some are missing; sequencing was by immunoSEQ multiplex PCR. The table has around 94,000 clones, approximately 86% seen once; the top ten hold less than 2%. These data come from a study of blood T cell repertoires in COVID-19. Study background: From T cells, B-cell-depleted T cells, or PBMCs came the material, which was cDNA or gDNA.

Sequencing was done on a sample of peripheral blood. This TCR derives from a man aged 80 or over with acute or convalescent COVID-19. The gene calls are TRBV11-1 and TRBJ2-1; TRBD2 matches at 8 bases. The CDR3, as DNA: TGTGCCAGCAGCTTAGGGGCGGGACTAGGTGGGGAGCAGTTCTTC. Protein sequence: CASSLGAGLGGEQFF.